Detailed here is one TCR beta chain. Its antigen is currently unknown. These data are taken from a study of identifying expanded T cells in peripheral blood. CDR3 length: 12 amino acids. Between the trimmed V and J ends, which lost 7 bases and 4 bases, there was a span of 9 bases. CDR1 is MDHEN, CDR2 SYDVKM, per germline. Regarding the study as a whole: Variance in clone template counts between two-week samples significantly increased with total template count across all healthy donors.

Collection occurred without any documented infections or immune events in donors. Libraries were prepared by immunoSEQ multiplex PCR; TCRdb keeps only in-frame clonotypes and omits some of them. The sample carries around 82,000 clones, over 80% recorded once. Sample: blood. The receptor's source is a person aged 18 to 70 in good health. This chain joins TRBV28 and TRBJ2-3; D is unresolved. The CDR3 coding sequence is TGTGCCAGCAATGAGGAGTCAGATACGCAGTATTTT. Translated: CASNEESDTQYF.